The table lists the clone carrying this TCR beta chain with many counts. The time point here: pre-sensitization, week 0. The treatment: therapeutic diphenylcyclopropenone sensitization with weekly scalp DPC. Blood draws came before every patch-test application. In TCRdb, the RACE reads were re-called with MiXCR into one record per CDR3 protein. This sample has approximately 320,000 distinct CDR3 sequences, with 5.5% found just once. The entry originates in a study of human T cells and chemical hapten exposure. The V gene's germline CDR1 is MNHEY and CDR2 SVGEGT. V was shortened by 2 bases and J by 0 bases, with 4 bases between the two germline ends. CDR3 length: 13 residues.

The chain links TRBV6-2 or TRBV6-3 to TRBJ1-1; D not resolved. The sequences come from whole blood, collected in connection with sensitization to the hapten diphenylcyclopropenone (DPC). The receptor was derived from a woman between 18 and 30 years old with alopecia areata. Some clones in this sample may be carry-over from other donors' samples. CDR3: CASSYPLNTEAFF. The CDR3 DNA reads TGTGCCAGCAGTTACCCGCTGAACACTGAAGCTTTCTTT.